One sample yielded the 8 T cell receptor beta chains listed below, sequenced in a study of cytomegalovirus exposure and HLA in healthy donors. Primers for the PCR totalled 60 Vbeta and 13 Jbeta. Sequencing was performed with immunoSEQ multiplex PCR; in TCRdb, only in-frame clones are kept and a portion is missing. The sample holds 170,000 or so clones, over 70% seen once. The specimen was PBMCs. All receptors derive from a woman in her fifties or sixties in good health and CMV-seropositive.

This clone was detected once. Other nucleotide sequences from this sample produce the same CDR3. V usage is TRBV7-2 and J usage is TRBJ2-2; 9 bases align to TRBD2. The germline CDR1 and CDR2 sequences are SGHTA and FQGNSA. CDR3 length: 16 residues. V gave up 5 bases and J gave up 3 bases; unmatched junction bases: 7. CDR3: CASSQRAGGDTGELFF. As DNA, the CDR3 is TGTGCCAGCAGCCAGCGGGCGGGGGGGGACACCGGGGAGCTGTTTTTT. Filled out from reference TRBV7-2 and TRBJ2-2, the complete variable domain reads GAGVSQSPSNKVTEKGKDVELRCDPISGHTALYWYRQSLGQGLEFLIYFQGNSAPDKSGLPSDRFSAERTGGSVSTLTIQRTQQEDSAVYLCASSQRAGGDTGELFFGEGSRLTVL.

The chain is built from TRBV13 and TRBJ1-2; the D gene is possibly TRBD1 (5 bases). V was cut by 1 base and J by 2 bases, with 8 bases left in between. CDR3 length: 14 residues. CDR1 and CDR2 (germline): PRHDT, FYEKMQ (reference sequence). For the CDR3, the DNA is TGTGCCAGCAGCTTAGAGGGGCAGAACTATGGCTACACCTTC. It encodes CASSLEGQNYGYTF. The full variable domain, completed using reference TRBV13 and TRBJ1-2, is AAGVIQSPRHLIKEKRETATLKCYPIPRHDTVYWYQQGPGQDPQFLISFYEKMQSDKGSIPDRFSAQQFSDYHSELNMSSLELGDSALYFCASSLEGQNYGYTFGSGTRLTVV.

The chain is built from TRBV4-3 and TRBJ2-3; D is possibly TRBD1 (6 bases). This CDR3 contains 12 residues. Trimming took 2 bases from V and 12 from J, leaving 12 bases between them. CDR1 and CDR2 from the germline V gene are LGHNA and YSLEER. The CDR3 bases are TGCGCCAGCAGCCAACTCGGGACAATCCAGTATTTT. Amino acids: CASSQLGTIQYF.

This rearrangement joins TRBV30 to TRBJ1-6; D unclear. From germline, CDR1 is GTSNPN and CDR2 SVGIG (reference sequence). Trimming stripped 1 base from V and 8 bases from J, with 18 bases between. The CDR3 sequence is 16 residues long. CDR3: CAWSDSPVGGHSPLHF. The CDR3 region has the DNA TGTGCCTGGAGTGACTCCCCCGTGGGAGGGCATTCACCCCTCCACTTT.

This clone was seen a few times. The chain carries TRBV29-1 and TRBJ2-1, with 9 bases that match TRBD2. The V gene's germline CDR1 is SQVTM and CDR2 ANQGSEA. The V segment lost 4 bases and the J segment 5 bases; nucleotides outside the gene matches: 3. The CDR3 is made up of 13 amino acids. The CDR3 nucleotides are TGCAGCGTTGGGGTAGCGGGAGACAATGAGCAGTTCTTC. It is translated as CSVGVAGDNEQFF.

The chain links TRBV15 to TRBJ1-2, with D tentatively TRBD1 (6 bases). CDR3 length: 15 residues. Germline loops: CDR1 LNHNV, CDR2 YYDKDF (reference sequence). The germline V and J ends were trimmed by 2 bases and 6 bases, with 16 bases remaining between them. CDR3 in amino acids: CATSRPGAGWNGYTF. The CDR3 DNA reads as TGTGCCACCAGCAGACCAGGGGCAGGTTGGAATGGCTACACCTTC.

The V and J genes are TRBV7-6 and TRBJ2-4; TRBD1 matches at 7 bases. Looked up from germline, CDR1 is SGHVS and CDR2 is FNYEAQ. Losses at the gene ends were 5 bases for V and 12 bases for J; bases not matched to a gene: 13. The CDR3 loop spans 14 amino acids. The CDR3 coding sequence is TGTGCCAGCAGCCCTCAGGGGGTTGGGGACAGTCAGTACTTC. As protein: CASSPQGVGDSQYF.

The chain employs TRBV28 and TRBJ1-5; D call uncertain. In germline, CDR1 is MDHEN, CDR2 SYDVKM. Trimming shortened V by 7 bases and J by 3 bases, and 7 bases separated the two germline ends. The length of the CDR3 is 12 residues. This CDR3 is CASTNYNQPQHF. The CDR3 bases are TGTGCCAGCACAAACTACAATCAGCCCCAGCATTTT.